This is a list of T cell receptor beta chains from one sample in a study of blood T cells in healthy people across ages. TCRdb redid the calling of the 5' RACE reads with MiXCR, one entry per CDR3 protein. The data show around 500,000 distinct CDR3 sequences, around 50% seen once. The specimen was blood. The receptors stem from an elderly man in good health. Both conserved end residues are part of each CDR3. The listing skips clone size in some rows; elsewhere it reads once, few, many or a size class.

>TRBJ1-2|TRBV28|-
CASSSTASNYGYTF
>TRBJ2-1|TRBV5-1|-
CASSLPTATYNEQFF
>TRBJ2-5|TRBV5-1|-
CASSLGQGQGQTQYF
>TRBJ1-6|TRBV5-1|-
CASSLDGGVSPLHF
>TRBJ1-2|TRBV18|-
CASSPSGTGGSPNYGYTF
>TRBJ2-5|TRBV7-2|-
CASSLVRAALQETQYF
>TRBJ1-2|TRBV10-3|few
CAISVRGDGYTF
>TRBJ2-5|TRBV12-3/TRBV12-4|-
CASSHIGFETAIQETQYF
>TRBJ1-4|TRBV7-2|few
CASSPRLGRAGEANEKLFF
>TRBJ2-2|TRBV20-1|-
CSARTGYTNTGELFF
>TRBJ2-1|TRBV2|-
CASSGQGSVSNEQFF
>TRBJ2-7|TRBV3-1|few
CASSQMSGSYEQYF
>TRBJ2-6|TRBV29-1|-
CSVLGAFSGANVLTF
>TRBJ2-7|TRBV20-1|-
CSAHLGSYEQYF
>TRBJ1-2|TRBV10-3|few
CAITQRNDRALTIENGYTF
>TRBJ2-1|TRBV4-2|-
CASSQLTGTVSYNEQFF
>TRBJ1-2|TRBV5-1|few
CASSQFSPDGYTF
>TRBJ1-6|TRBV14|once
CASGPSENSPLHF
>TRBJ2-2|TRBV2|many
CASRTGTSAGELFF
>TRBJ2-7|TRBV11-2|-
CASSFPGQGDYEQYF
>TRBJ2-1|TRBV6-5|-
CASRSGAAYNEQFF
>TRBJ1-1|TRBV29-1|-
CSVVRTAEAFF
>TRBJ2-1|TRBV2|-
CASSERQLDEQFF
>TRBJ2-1|TRBV27|-
CPPERRGSYNEQFF
>TRBJ2-4|TRBV20-1|few
CSANSGTSGKGKNIQYF
>TRBJ2-3|TRBV5-1|-
CASSRQRGPTDTQYF
>TRBJ1-2|TRBV5-5|-
CASSLGRWSGYGYTF
>TRBJ2-3|TRBV7-3|once
CASSPDSKDTQYF
>TRBJ1-4|TRBV27|few
CASSLSGRGATNEKLFF
>TRBJ1-6|TRBV25-1|few
CASSDLGFSSPLHF
>TRBJ2-2|TRBV6-5|few
CASKRVVNTGELFF
>TRBJ2-3|TRBV20-1|few
CSARESTPDTQYF
>TRBJ2-3|TRBV9|few
CASSVLPTDTQYF
>TRBJ2-3|TRBV6-2/TRBV6-3|-
CASSSRGTGWGTDTQYF
>TRBJ1-2|TRBV18|-
CASSPRSGPNYGYTF
>TRBJ2-1|TRBV20-1|few
CSSPDDRGPDEQFF
>TRBJ2-7|TRBV7-2|-
CANSSMTSAYEQYF
>TRBJ2-1|TRBV20-1|once
CSASPSGANEQFF
>TRBJ1-1|TRBV4-3|-
CASSLGTSSQRAFF
>TRBJ2-3|TRBV28|-
CASVRSGIDTQYF
>TRBJ2-5|TRBV12-3/TRBV12-4|few
CASSFLSRDNEQYF
>-|TRBV5-6|-
CASSAPGQGYHEQYF
>TRBJ2-3|TRBV7-9|-
CASSFSSASTDTQYF
>TRBJ2-1|TRBV20-1|-
CSARDPGGTRSSYNEQFF
>TRBJ2-1|TRBV18|few
CASSLGLAEGNEQFF
>TRBJ2-3|TRBV7-9|-
CASRQGVNTDTQYF
>-|TRBV7-2|-
CARSLVGYRQETQYF
>TRBJ2-5|TRBV7-9|few
CASSSGRSQETQYF
>TRBJ2-7|TRBV6-6|-
CASSQLATTYEQYF
>TRBJ2-7|TRBV11-1|few
CASSRVAYEQYF
>TRBJ2-7|TRBV5-1|-
CASSSGGTYEQYF
>TRBJ1-1|TRBV20-1|once
CSASPSKGNTEAFF
>TRBJ1-1|TRBV13|-
CASGDRGKYDTEAFF
>TRBJ2-1|TRBV20-1|-
CSARDHWGASYNEQFF